Listed below are T cell receptor beta chains from one sample, sequenced in a study of blood T cell repertoires in COVID-19. Measured with immunoSEQ multiplex PCR; TCRdb has only the in-frame clones, and not every one. Among about 280,000 clones listed, around four fifths were seen once. The sequenced material came from peripheral blood. Receptor source: a woman between 45 and 60 years old who had recovered from COVID-19. Both conserved end residues are part of each CDR3. Size is omitted from some rows. Given values are once, few, many or a class for expanded clones.

CDR3,V,J,size
CASSLGQVLGSPLHF,TRBV5-1,TRBJ1-6,few
CASNPGQGMREAFF,TRBV28,TRBJ1-1,few
CASSFGEGSDYGYTF,TRBV7-3,TRBJ1-2,.
CASSPGTSGGLQGTQYF,TRBV28,TRBJ2-5,once
CASSYSTSAGEQYF,TRBV11-2,TRBJ2-7,.
CASSVMGLAGGNEQFF,TRBV19,TRBJ2-1,once
CASSPGQAPDTQYF,TRBV28,TRBJ2-3,.
CASSLGQGKNIQYF,TRBV2,TRBJ2-4,.
CAWSVLLARGARGYTF,TRBV30,TRBJ1-2,.
CASSTASGRASGELFF,TRBV11-2,TRBJ2-2,.
CASSKLAGGFTDTQYF,TRBV7-3,TRBJ2-3,.
CASSHWGGANTEAFF,TRBV4-3,TRBJ1-1,few
CASSYAGDGAYEQYF,TRBV6-2/TRBV6-3,TRBJ2-7,.
CASSTTGRSGANVLTF,TRBV28,TRBJ2-6,.
CAWSAIWGGSRTGELFF,TRBV30,TRBJ2-2,.
CASSHVETQYF,TRBV7-4,TRBJ2-5,.
CSASPQTHSNQPQHF,TRBV20-1,TRBJ1-5,.
CASSGGGTSGINEQFF,TRBV2,TRBJ2-1,once
CATARTGSSYEQYF,TRBV27,TRBJ2-7,.
CASSLTTGAGAGAFF,TRBV7-2,TRBJ1-1,once
CASSPRTGDTDTQYF,TRBV18,TRBJ2-3,.
CASSLEGVGNGNEKLFF,TRBV5-1,TRBJ1-4,.
CASSASRPATYEQYF,TRBV28,TRBJ2-7,.
CASSLTSGGAETQYF,TRBV7-3,TRBJ2-5,.
CASRGLGRGGPNEQFF,TRBV3-1/TRBV3-2,TRBJ2-1,.
CASSRLFLITNYGYTF,TRBV28,TRBJ1-2,once
CASSLAKASDSYEQYF,TRBV7-2,TRBJ2-7,few
CATGVPIDTEAFF,TRBV28,TRBJ1-1,.
CASSFIFNTEQFF,TRBV7-8,TRBJ2-1,.
CASSRTGGEYEQYF,TRBV18,TRBJ2-7,.
CATPDILNGYTF,TRBV28,TRBJ1-2,.
CASSQDLPHGGTLTDTQYF,TRBV4-2,TRBJ2-3,.
CASNLQGTYNEQFF,TRBV2,TRBJ2-1,.